Included here is one T cell receptor beta chain sequence, with context. Its target is not known. This sample is part of a study of cytomegalovirus exposure and HLA in healthy donors. Across the whole study: Clustering assigned around 77% of the roughly 430 genotyped donors to the Caucasian-associated ancestry cluster. Study results and limitations: When analyzed later, a missense DCLRE1C variant was found to be linked to TCR beta V- and J-gene trimming. Fewer N-insertions than the approximately 700-donor mean were reportedly shown by an Asian-associated ancestry cluster in a later analysis. The authors assumed roughly uniform sequencing depth across donors for presence/absence analyses.

PCR involved 60 Vbeta and 13 Jbeta primers. Some clones are missing from TCRdb's copy, which holds only in-frame ones; the method was immunoSEQ multiplex PCR. The sample has about 130,000 clones, 72% seen once. The CDR3 length is 16 residues. The germline V gene has CDR1 MGHRA and CDR2 YSYEKL. Deletions cut 5 bases from V and 2 bases from J, with 19 bases between. The chain uses TRBV4-1 and TRBJ2-7, with D possibly matching TRBD2 (5 bases). The TCR sequence derives from a man aged 25 to 45 in good health and CMV-seronegative. What was sequenced was PBMCs. The CDR3: CASSEGTTRSPYEQYF. The CDR3, as DNA: TGCGCCAGCAGCGAGGGAACTACCCGATCCCCCTACGAGCAGTACTTC.